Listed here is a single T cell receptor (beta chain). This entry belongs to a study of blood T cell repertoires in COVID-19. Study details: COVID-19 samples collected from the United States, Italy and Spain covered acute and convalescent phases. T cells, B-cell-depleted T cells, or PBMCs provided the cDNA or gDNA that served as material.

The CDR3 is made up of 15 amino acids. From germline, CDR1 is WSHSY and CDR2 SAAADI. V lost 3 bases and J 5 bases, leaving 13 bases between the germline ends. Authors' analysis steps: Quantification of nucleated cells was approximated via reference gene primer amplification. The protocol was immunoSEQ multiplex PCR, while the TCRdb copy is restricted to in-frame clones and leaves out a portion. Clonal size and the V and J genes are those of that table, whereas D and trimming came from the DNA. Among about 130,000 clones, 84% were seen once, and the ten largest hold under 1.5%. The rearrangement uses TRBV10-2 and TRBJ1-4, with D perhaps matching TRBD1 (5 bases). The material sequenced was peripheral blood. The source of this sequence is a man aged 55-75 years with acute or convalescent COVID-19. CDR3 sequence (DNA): TGCGCCAGCAGTGATTCGTCAGGGAGGAATGAAAAACTGTTTTTT. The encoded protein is CASSDSSGRNEKLFF.